This passage covers 26 T cell receptor beta chains from one sample sequenced in a study of CD8 T cells in ankylosing spondylitis. The study's findings and limits: Eight highly homologous variants formed a TCR beta motif that appeared characteristic of ankylosing spondylitis blood.

These receptors have no known antigen. TCRdb reanalysed the 5' RACE reads using MiXCR and keeps one entry per CDR3 protein. The sample has about 330,000 distinct CDR3 sequences, less than 9.5% seen once. The specimen sequenced was blood, either unsorted or a sorted T cell fraction (not recorded which). All receptors come from a male donor with ankylosing spondylitis.

The chain employs TRBV27 and TRBJ2-7; possible D gene TRBD1, 6 bases. V was shortened by 3 bases and J by 4 bases, with 13 bases between the two germline ends. The CDR3 runs 14 residues. The germline CDR1 and CDR2 sequences are MNHEY and SMNVEV (reference sequence). For the CDR3, the DNA is TGTGCCAGCAGTTTCACCCAGGGGATTTACGAGCAGTACTTC. Translation gives CASSFTQGIYEQYF.

This clonotype was found many times. The germline gene is not matched at one end of the junction; a read error may be the cause. The chain recombines TRBV28 with TRBJ2-7; 9 bases match TRBD1. The length of the CDR3 is 12 residues. Germline-derived CDR1 and CDR2 are MDHEN and SYDVKM. The DNA of the CDR3 is TGTGCCAGCAGTTTGCCGGGACAGGGATTTACCTTC. This translates into CASSLPGQGFTF.

On this clonotype itself: As the CDR3 is not closed by the conserved phenylalanine or tryptophan, this likely results from a read error. The rearrangement joins TRBV5-1 to TRBJ2-3; D is undetermined. The V gene's germline CDR1 is SGHRS and CDR2 YFSETQ. The CDR3 has 15 amino acids. Trimming left V 0 bases short and J 2 bases short, with 10 bases between. Here the CDR3 reads CASSLDSPDTDTQYC. CDR3 nucleotide sequence: TGCGCCAGCAGCTTGGACTCACCGGACACAGATACGCAGTATTGT.

The chain carries TRBV7-6 and TRBJ1-1, with 9 nucleotides matching TRBD1. CDR3 size: 16 residues. Trimming at V came to 4 bases and at J to 4 bases, leaving 10 bases not matched to a gene. Germline assignment: CDR1 SGHVS and CDR2 FNYEAQ. The chain's CDR3 is CASSSGQGFLATEAFF. The CDR3 region has the DNA TGTGCCAGCAGCTCAGGACAGGGGTTTTTGGCCACTGAAGCTTTCTTT.

This clonotype occurred a few times. CDR3 sequence reads: CSAKGRHNSPLHF. Written as DNA, the CDR3 is TGCAGTGCTAAAGGACGGCATAATTCACCCCTCCACTTT. This chain connects TRBV20-1 to TRBJ1-6; no clear D. V was shortened by 4 bases and J by 5 bases, with 9 bases between the two germline ends. Germline-derived CDR1 and CDR2 are DFQATT and SNEGSKA (reference sequence). The CDR3 has 13 residues.

The sample holds many counts of this clonotype. The chain is built from TRBV29-1 and TRBJ1-1; D possibly corresponds to TRBD1 (5 bases). The length of the CDR3 is 12 residues. Between the trimmed V and J ends, which lost 4 bases and 5 bases, there was a span of 11 bases. Germline lookup yields CDR1 SQVTM and CDR2 ANQGSEA. CDR3 DNA sequence: TGCAGCGTTGGCAGGGCTGGTACTGAAGCTTTCTTT. Amino acids: CSVGRAGTEAFF.

CDR3 sequence: CSARAGGPHEQYF. In nucleotides, the CDR3 is TGCAGTGCTAGAGCGGGAGGGCCCCACGAGCAGTACTTC. The chain carries TRBV20-1 and TRBJ2-7, with 8 bases that match TRBD2. With V trimmed by 1 base and J by 5 bases, 4 bases remained unmatched. Germline values: CDR1 DFQATT, CDR2 SNEGSKA (reference sequence). This CDR3 comprises 13 residues.

This clonotype was detected a few times. The genes are TRBV6-6 and TRBJ1-5, with 7 nucleotides matching TRBD1. The germline gives CDR1 MNHNY, CDR2 SVGAGI (reference sequence). CDR3 size: 12 residues. With V trimmed by 9 bases and J by 5 bases, 4 bases remained unmatched. The CDR3 nucleotides are TGTGCCAGTCAGGGGGGGGATCAGCCCCAGCATTTT. Amino acid sequence: CASQGGDQPQHF.

The table lists this clonotype with many counts. The chain has TRBV12-3 or TRBV12-4 and TRBJ2-1; 8 positions agree with TRBD1. With V trimmed by 6 bases and J by 3 bases, 4 bases remained unmatched. The CDR3 contains 14 residues. In nucleotides, the CDR3 is TGTGCCAGCAGGCCAGGGGGCCACTACAATGAGCAGTTCTTC. Translated, it gives CASRPGGHYNEQFF.

Concerning this clonotype: Given a much more abundant clone one base away, this may be a read error. The genes are TRBV12-3 or TRBV12-4 and TRBJ2-1; D not certain. The CDR3 is 14 residues long. CDR3 amino acids: CASRLSRFGNEQFF. The CDR3 nucleotides read TGTGCCAGCCGTTTATCACGGTTTGGCAATGAGCAGTTCTTC.

This clonotype was counted a few times. The CDR3 is CASSQDTAARNTEAFF. The CDR3 DNA follows: TGTGCCAGCAGCCAAGATACGGCAGCTAGGAACACTGAAGCTTTCTTT. The J gene is TRBJ1-1, the V gene TRBV3-1, with unresolved D. The germline V gene encodes CDR1 LGHDT and CDR2 YNNKEL (reference sequence). The length of the CDR3 is 16 residues. V was cut by 0 bases and J by 1 base, with 12 bases left in between.

This clonotype was recorded at least ten times. J is TRBJ1-5 and V is TRBV9, with 11 bases identical to TRBD1. Germline V gene data show CDR1 as SGDLS and CDR2 as YYNGEE. The CDR3 is made up of 14 amino acids. The ends lost 5 bases at V and 6 bases at J; junction bases unmatched: 4. The CDR3 is CASSPGTGGQPQHF. The CDR3 bases are TGTGCCAGCAGTCCCGGGACAGGGGGTCAGCCCCAGCATTTT.

V usage is TRBV4-3 and J usage is TRBJ1-1; D not certain. The CDR3 is 16 amino acids. Germline V gene lookup returns CDR1 LGHNA and CDR2 YSLEER. V was shortened by 2 bases and J by 1 base, with 14 bases between the two germline ends. CDR3 nucleotides: TGCGCCAGCAGCCAATTTAGGGCAGGTTGGAACACTGAAGCTTTCTTT. Protein product: CASSQFRAGWNTEAFF.

As to this clonotype: A much larger clone differs from this one at a single base, so this may be a read error. The CDR3 here is CASSVGGQTYEQYF. CDR3 nucleotides: TGTGCCAGCAGCGTAGGCGGACAGACCTACGAGCAGTACTTC. The V call is TRBV9, the J call TRBJ2-7; possible D gene TRBD1, 6 bases. V was clipped by 0 bases and J by 2 bases, with 9 bases between them. The CDR3 length is 14 residues. Germline assignment: CDR1 SGDLS and CDR2 YYNGEE.

The rearrangement links TRBV12-3 or TRBV12-4 to TRBJ2-1; 11 bases are shared with TRBD2. The CDR3 totals 15 residues. With 8 bases clipped from V and 4 bases from J, the junction kept 7 bases outside the gene matches. CDR3 region: CASLPGLAEYNEQFF. The CDR3, as DNA: TGTGCCAGCCTGCCGGGACTAGCGGAATACAATGAGCAGTTCTTC.

The rearrangement uses TRBV12-3 or TRBV12-4 and TRBJ1-6; a weak D match, TRBD1 (5 bases). Trimming pared 6 bases from V and 10 bases from J, leaving 16 bases between. The CDR3 length is 14 residues. CDR3 protein: CASSPGLQGSPLHF. The CDR3 DNA reads as TGTGCCAGCAGCCCGGGACTCCAAGGGTCACCCCTCCACTTT.

This chain connects TRBV7-8 to TRBJ1-5; 8 bases agree with TRBD1. CDR3 length equals 15 residues. The V segment lost 0 bases and the J segment 2 bases; nucleotides outside the gene matches: 0. Germline-derived CDR1 and CDR2 are SGHVS and FQNEAQ. The CDR3 coding sequence is TGTGCCAGCAGCTTAGCGACAGGGGGCAATCAGCCCCAGCATTTT. It yields the protein CASSLATGGNQPQHF.

This clonotype was recorded a few times. The genes are TRBV19 and TRBJ2-2; D remains ambiguous. V was cut by 6 bases and J by 5 bases, with 16 bases left in between. The CDR3 extends over 15 amino acids. The germline gives CDR1 LNHDA, CDR2 SQIVND (reference sequence). CDR3 amino acids: CASRSTVPPTGELFF. The CDR3 region has the DNA TGTGCCAGTAGATCAACTGTACCCCCGACCGGGGAGCTGTTTTTT.

This clonotype was picked up a small number of times. This chain links TRBV19 with TRBJ2-3; D gene ambiguous. The CDR3 has 14 residues. V dropped 3 bases and J dropped 2 bases, with 9 bases sitting between them. CDR1 and CDR2 (germline): LNHDA, SQIVND (reference sequence). In nucleotides, the CDR3 is TGTGCCAGTAGTATGGGTTCTATCACAGATACGCAGTATTTT. Translated: CASSMGSITDTQYF.

This clonotype showed up just a few times. J is TRBJ2-1 and V is TRBV5-1; maybe TRBD2 (5 bases). The CDR3 runs 14 residues. V shed 0 bases and J shed 2 bases, with 6 bases lying between them. Germline loops: CDR1 SGHRS, CDR2 YFSETQ. CDR3 amino acids: CASSLDSAYNEQFF. CDR3 bases: TGCGCCAGCAGCTTGGATAGCGCCTACAATGAGCAGTTCTTC.

This clonotype was detected ten times or more. V gene TRBV29-1 combines with J gene TRBJ2-2; D is undetermined. Trimming shortened V by 4 bases and J by 1 base, and 7 bases separated the two germline ends. Germline V gene lookup returns CDR1 SQVTM and CDR2 ANQGSEA. The CDR3 covers 13 residues. In DNA form, the CDR3 reads TGCAGCGTTGTACCTCGGAACACCGGGGAGCTGTTTTTT. It yields the protein CSVVPRNTGELFF.

This clonotype has a count of ten or more. This chain links TRBV5-1 with TRBJ2-4; D may be TRBD2 (5 bases). The CDR3 runs 15 residues. The germline gives CDR1 SGHRS, CDR2 YFSETQ. Trimming removed 4 bases at V and 2 bases at J, with 13 bases between. The CDR3 bases are TGCGCCAGCAGCGCTGACTATTCAACCAAAAACATTCAGTACTTC. The encoded protein is CASSADYSTKNIQYF.

This clonotype was picked up a small number of times. The rearrangement joins TRBV27 to TRBJ2-5; D is uncertain. Germline CDR1 reads MNHEY; CDR2 reads SMNVEV (reference sequence). The V gene lost 3 bases and the J gene lost 5 bases, with 10 bases spanning the gap. The CDR3 sequence is 13 residues long. CDR3 residues: CASSFAVGETQYF. The CDR3 coding sequence is TGTGCCAGCAGTTTTGCCGTAGGGGAGACCCAGTACTTC.

The chain combines TRBV20-1 with TRBJ2-7; tentative D call: TRBD1 (6 bases). Between the trimmed V and J ends, which lost 6 bases and 2 bases, there was a span of 20 bases. Germline V gene data show CDR1 as DFQATT and CDR2 as SNEGSKA (reference sequence). There are 15 residues in the CDR3. CDR3 protein: CSAPEPRGGAYEQYF. Written as DNA, the CDR3 is TGCAGTGCCCCCGAACCACGAGGGGGAGCCTACGAGCAGTACTTC.

The chain employs TRBV28 and TRBJ2-3; unclear D gene. The CDR3 length is 16 residues. The V gene's germline CDR1 is MDHEN and CDR2 SYDVKM. Trimming cost V 2 bases and J 2 bases, with 14 bases left between them. CDR3 sequence reads: CASSLASLQHTDTQYF. The CDR3 region has the DNA TGTGCCAGCAGTTTAGCGAGTCTACAACACACAGATACGCAGTATTTT.

This clonotype appeared many times. The chain combines TRBV5-1 with TRBJ2-1; TRBD2 matches at 9 bases. Looked up from germline, CDR1 is SGHRS and CDR2 is YFSETQ. The CDR3 loop spans 16 amino acids. With 0 bases clipped from V and 11 bases from J, the junction kept 12 bases outside the gene matches. The chain's CDR3 is CASSLGGGTSWRQQFF. CDR3 nucleotides: TGCGCCAGCAGCTTGGGAGGTGGGACTAGCTGGAGGCAGCAGTTCTTC.